This TCR beta chain comes out of a study of CD8 T cells in Susac syndrome. Included as multiple sclerosis controls were treatment-naive patients who had stable or active relapsing-remitting disease. TEMRA cells underwent FACS enrichment and CD8+ and CD4+ T cells underwent negative isolation. An amount of RNA that ranged from roughly 0.45 to 1 ug was reverse transcribed with random hexamers. Across 54 Vbeta and 13 Jbeta, immunoSEQ multiplex PCR amplified TCR beta CDR3. In TCRdb, the immunoSEQ multiplex PCR reads were re-called with MiXCR into one record per CDR3 protein. The sample consists of roughly 400,000 distinct CDR3 sequences, 75% to 90% of them appearing once. Germline V lookup: CDR1 MNHEY, CDR2 SMNVEV (reference sequence). The CDR3 length is 16 residues. The V gene lost 4 bases and the J gene lost 2 bases, with 18 bases spanning the gap.

The sequence was obtained from a human donor with multiple sclerosis. The rearrangement links TRBV27 to TRBJ2-7, with TRBD1 as a possible D gene (5 bases). Sequenced material: CD8+ T cells from PBMCs. Here the CDR3 DNA reads TGTGCCAGCAGTTCAACAAGCATTCTAGGGGCCTACGAGCAGTACTTC. It yields the protein CASSSTSILGAYEQYF.